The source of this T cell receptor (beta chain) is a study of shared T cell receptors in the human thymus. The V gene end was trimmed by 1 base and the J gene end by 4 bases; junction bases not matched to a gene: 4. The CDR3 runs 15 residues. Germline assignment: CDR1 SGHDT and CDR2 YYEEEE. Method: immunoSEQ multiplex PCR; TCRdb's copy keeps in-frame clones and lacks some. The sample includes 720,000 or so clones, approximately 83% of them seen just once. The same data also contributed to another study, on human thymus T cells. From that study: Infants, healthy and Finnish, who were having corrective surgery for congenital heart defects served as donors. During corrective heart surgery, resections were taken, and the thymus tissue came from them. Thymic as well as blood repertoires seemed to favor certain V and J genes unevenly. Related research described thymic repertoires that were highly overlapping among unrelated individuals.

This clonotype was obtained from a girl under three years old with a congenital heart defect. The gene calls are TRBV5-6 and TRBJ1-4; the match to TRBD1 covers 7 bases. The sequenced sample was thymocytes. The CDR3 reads CASSLWTGGNEKLFF. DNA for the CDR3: TGTGCCAGCAGCTTGTGGACAGGAGGTAATGAAAAACTGTTTTTT.